The 11 T cell receptor beta chains given below trace back to one sample, sequenced in a study of blood T cells in healthy people across ages (dated by TCRdb to about 2015). The library was made by 5' RACE. Sequencing was carried out with an Illumina HiSeq 2500. A second PCR of about 7 to 12 cycles was run with a J-beta primer mix and a sample-barcoded 5' primer. TCRdb reanalyzed the raw reads on its own, using fastp at Q25 for trimming and MiXCR for clone calling, and kept in-frame beta chains. Rows merge per CDR3 protein into single entries with the most common DNA and genes. Recorded for this sample are some 1.5 million distinct CDR3 sequences; around 40% of them occurred a single time. The ten most abundant clones make up roughly 3.7% of the sample. What was sequenced was blood. These receptors were taken from a woman aged 18-30 years in good health.

This chain links TRBV27 with TRBJ2-1; D might be TRBD1 (5 bases). Germline CDR1 reads MNHEY; CDR2 reads SMNVEV (reference sequence). The CDR3 spans 14 residues. Trimming left V 7 bases short and J 2 bases short, with 12 bases between. CDR3: CASTETVAYNEQFF. The CDR3 DNA follows: TGTGCCAGCACCGAGACAGTTGCCTACAATGAGCAGTTCTTC.

This clonotype was counted only a few times. The chain recombines TRBV29-1 with TRBJ1-2; 7 bases are a match to TRBD1. Germline CDR1 and CDR2: SQVTM and ANQGSEA. CDR3 length equals 15 residues. V gave up 7 bases and J gave up 4 bases; unmatched junction bases: 15. The CDR3 DNA reads TGCAGCGCCGACGGACAGGCCAAGGGACTCTATGGCTACACCTTC. Translation gives CSADGQAKGLYGYTF.

This clonotype was counted a few times. The chain recombines TRBV13 with TRBJ2-4, with 13 bases identical to TRBD2. The trim removed 6 bases at V and 13 bases at J, leaving 15 bases unmatched. The CDR3 is 16 residues long. Germline values: CDR1 PRHDT, CDR2 FYEKMQ (reference sequence). This CDR3 reads CASSPSGTSGKNEQYF. The DNA for the CDR3 is TGTGCCAGCAGTCCCTCCGGGACTAGCGGGAAGAATGAGCAGTACTTC.

The J gene is TRBJ2-7, the V gene TRBV20-1, with 9 bases lining up with TRBD2. The junction had 7 bases not matched to a gene; V was cut back by 5 bases and J by 2 bases. This CDR3 has 14 amino acids. Germline loops: CDR1 DFQATT, CDR2 SNEGSKA (reference sequence). This chain's CDR3 is CSAVRSGSPYEQYF. CDR3 bases: TGCAGTGCTGTCCGTAGCGGGAGCCCCTACGAGCAGTACTTC.

The chain recombines TRBV20-1 with TRBJ2-5; the D call may be TRBD1 or TRBD2 (5 bases each). The CDR3 has 16 residues. The germline V gene encodes CDR1 DFQATT and CDR2 SNEGSKA (reference sequence). V was cut by 3 bases and J by 5 bases, with 22 bases left in between. CDR3 DNA: TGCAGTGCTAGCGGTAACCGGGACCCCAGGGCGGAGACCCAGTACTTC. Amino acid sequence: CSASGNRDPRAETQYF.

This clonotype was seen a handful of times. V usage is TRBV9 and J usage is TRBJ2-3; 8 bases align to TRBD2. V was clipped by 0 bases and J by 5 bases; unmatched bases: 8. Per the germline V gene, CDR1 is SGDLS and CDR2 is YYNGEE. The CDR3 length is 16 residues. CDR3 loop: CASSVAVPREGDTQYF. In DNA form, the CDR3 reads TGTGCCAGCAGCGTAGCGGTCCCCCGGGAGGGAGATACGCAGTATTTT.

This clonotype has a handful of counts. The rearrangement joins TRBV6-6 to TRBJ2-5, with TRBD1 identical over 8 bases. The DNA end lines up better with TRBJ2-7; the J call may be wrong. The CDR3 has 14 amino acids. Germline CDR1 is MNHNY and CDR2 is SVGAGI (reference sequence). The CDR3 region is CASRTPRQGYEQYF. The CDR3 nucleotides read TGTGCCAGCAGAACCCCCCGACAGGGGTACGAGCAGTACTTC.

This rearrangement joins TRBV6-5 to TRBJ1-1, with no clear D. Germline V gives CDR1 MNHEY, CDR2 SVGAGI. Trimming cost V 6 bases and J 8 bases, with 16 bases left between them. There are 13 residues in the CDR3. CDR3 sequence (DNA): TGTGCCAGCAGGAGAAAAATGGGCTTGGAAGCTTTCTTT. Translated: CASRRKMGLEAFF.

This clonotype was observed many times. V and J are TRBV27 and TRBJ2-7; D is possibly TRBD2 (6 bases). Looked up from germline, CDR1 is MNHEY and CDR2 is SMNVEV (reference sequence). The CDR3 has 14 residues. Trimming pared 8 bases from V and 3 bases from J, leaving 17 bases between. The DNA for the CDR3 is TGTGCCAGCCGGTTGGAGGGAGGTTACTACGAGCAGTACTTC. It encodes CASRLEGGYYEQYF.

The chain carries TRBV20-1 and TRBJ2-7; D remains unclear. The CDR3 extends over 13 amino acids. V shed 2 bases and J shed 3 bases, with 11 bases lying between them. Germline V gives CDR1 DFQATT, CDR2 SNEGSKA (reference sequence). The CDR3 is CSARSPGSYEQYF. For the CDR3, the DNA is TGCAGTGCTAGATCTCCAGGAAGCTACGAGCAGTACTTC.

The chain combines TRBV5-1 with TRBJ2-2; unclear D gene. The V end lost 2 bases, the J end lost 2 bases, and 10 bases lay between the germline ends. This CDR3 comprises 15 residues. Germline V lookup: CDR1 SGHRS, CDR2 YFSETQ. CDR3 residues: CASSFTRPNTGELFF. The CDR3 DNA sequence: TGCGCCAGCAGCTTCACCCGACCAAACACCGGGGAGCTGTTTTTT. Using reference TRBV5-1 and TRBJ2-2 for the parts outside the CDR3, the full variable domain is KAGVTQTPRYLIKTRGQQVTLSCSPISGHRSVSWYQQTPGQGLQFLFEYFSETQRNKGNFPGRFSGRQFSNSRSEMNVSTLELGDSALYLCASSFTRPNTGELFFGEGSRLTVL.